What follows are 15 T cell receptor beta chains derived from one specimen sequenced in a study of T-cell reconstitution after alpha-beta-depleted transplantation in children. Preparation of the TCRbeta library used unique molecular identifiers. Using its own MiXCR run on the PCR reads, TCRdb lists one record per CDR3 protein. The sample yields some 500,000 distinct CDR3 sequences, 15% to 20% seen once. This specimen consisted of PBMCs from the stem cell graft donor, obtained from the stem cell graft. The receptors come from a human donor who donated a stem cell graft to a child with acute lymphoblastic leukemia.

V gene TRBV4-1 combines with J gene TRBJ2-7; 14 nucleotides match TRBD2. The CDR3 totals 15 residues. CDR1 MGHRA and CDR2 YSYEKL come from the germline V gene. Trimming took 4 bases from V and 6 from J; bases not matched to a gene: 5. In DNA form, the CDR3 reads TGCGCCAGCAGCCGGGGACTAGCGGGAGCCGGCGAGCAGTACTTC. It codes for CASSRGLAGAGEQYF.

J is TRBJ2-2 and V is TRBV5-1; TRBD2 aligns across 7 bases. CDR3 length: 16 amino acids. The J segment lost 4 bases and the V segment lost 1 base, leaving 7 bases of the junction unmatched. CDR1 and CDR2 (germline): SGHRS, YFSETQ. CDR3 coding DNA: TGCGCCAGCAGCTTGTTTGCGGGAGTGAGCACCGGGGAGCTGTTTTTT. Protein product: CASSLFAGVSTGELFF. Full variable domain (remainder filled in from reference TRBV5-1 and TRBJ2-2): KAGVTQTPRYLIKTRGQQVTLSCSPISGHRSVSWYQQTPGQGLQFLFEYFSETQRNKGNFPGRFSGRQFSNSRSEMNVSTLELGDSALYLCASSLFAGVSTGELFFGEGSRLTVL.

The V call is TRBV4-2, the J call TRBJ2-6, with 8 bases lining up with TRBD2. Germline CDR1 LGHNA, CDR2 YNFKEQ. This CDR3 comprises 19 residues. After removal of 4 bases from V and 5 bases from J, the junction contained 16 bases not matched to a gene. Here the CDR3 DNA reads TGTGCCAGCAGCCCTGGGCGGGAGGAAAATAGTCGCTGGGCCAACGTCCTGACTTTC. Amino acid sequence: CASSPGREENSRWANVLTF.

The chain carries TRBV29-1 and TRBJ2-7; the D is unclear. The CDR3 loop spans 12 amino acids. Germline assignment: CDR1 SQVTM and CDR2 ANQGSEA. Between the trimmed V and J ends, which lost 4 bases and 1 base, there was a span of 8 bases. CDR3: CSVAFPSYEQYF. The CDR3, as DNA: TGCAGCGTTGCATTTCCATCCTACGAGCAGTACTTC.

This clonotype was counted only a few times. V gene TRBV7-3 combines with J gene TRBJ2-5; a possible D gene is TRBD2 (5 bases). Germline loops: CDR1 SGHTA, CDR2 FQGTGA. The V end lost 0 bases, the J end lost 5 bases, and 10 bases lay between the germline ends. The CDR3 length is 14 residues. The CDR3 reads CASSLTGVAETQYF. CDR3 nucleotide sequence: TGTGCCAGCAGCTTAACCGGTGTAGCGGAGACCCAGTACTTC. Supplemented by reference TRBV7-3 and TRBJ2-5, the full variable domain reads GAGVSQTPSNKVTEKGKYVELRCDPISGHTALYWYRQSLGQGPEFLIYFQGTGAADDSGLPNDRFFAVRPEGSVSTLKIQRTERGDSAVYLCASSLTGVAETQYFGPGTRLLVL.

The CDR3 loop reads CASSAPGQTYQPQHF. For the CDR3, the DNA is TGTGCCAGCAGCGCCCCGGGACAGACTTATCAGCCCCAGCATTTT. The rearrangement joins TRBV7-8 to TRBJ1-5; 7 bases match TRBD1. Looked up from germline, CDR1 is SGHVS and CDR2 is FQNEAQ. J lost 5 bases, V lost 5 bases, and 9 bases had no gene match. The CDR3 spans 15 residues.

This sequence joins TRBV12-3 or TRBV12-4 and TRBJ2-7; 8 bases fit TRBD1. V lost 1 base, J lost 4 bases, and 9 bases stayed unmatched. This CDR3 has 16 amino acids. The CDR3 nucleotides are TGTGCCAGCAGTTTAGGTCCCGGGACAGGAACTTACGAGCAGTACTTC. It translates to CASSLGPGTGTYEQYF.

This clonotype turned up a few times. The chain has TRBV29-1 and TRBJ1-3, with a weak D call TRBD1 (6 bases). Germline CDR1 SQVTM, CDR2 ANQGSEA. This CDR3 has 15 amino acids. Trimming took off 2 bases at V and 0 bases at J, with 11 bases between the two ends. The CDR3 here is CSVETRDNSGNTIYF. The CDR3, as DNA: TGCAGCGTTGAAACCCGGGACAACTCTGGAAACACCATATATTTT.

The chain couples TRBV30 to TRBJ2-5, with a tentative D call TRBD1 (5 bases). V lost 4 bases, J lost 2 bases, and 11 bases lay in between. CDR3 length equals 13 residues. Germline V gene data show CDR1 as GTSNPN and CDR2 as SVGIG (reference sequence). CDR3 sequence (DNA): TGTGCCTGGAACGGACATTTTCAAGAGACCCAGTACTTC. Residues: CAWNGHFQETQYF. Looking up the rest from reference TRBV30 and TRBJ2-5 gives the full variable domain: SQTIHQWPATLVQPVGSPLSLECTVEGTSNPNLYWYRQAAGRGLQLLFYSVGIGQISSEVPQNLSASRPQDRQFILSSKKLLLSDSGFYLCAWNGHFQETQYFGPGTRLLVL.

The sample holds many counts of this clonotype. The V gene is TRBV5-1, the J gene TRBJ2-3; weak D call: TRBD1 (5 bases). Trimming took off 4 bases at V and 3 bases at J, with 12 bases between the two ends. CDR1 SGHRS and CDR2 YFSETQ come from the germline V gene. This CDR3 contains 14 residues. In DNA form, the CDR3 reads TGCGCCAGCAGCCCTAGACAGTCAACAGATACGCAGTATTTT. Protein sequence: CASSPRQSTDTQYF.

This chain uses TRBV4-1 with TRBJ1-1, with 9 bases aligning to TRBD1. Per the germline V gene, CDR1 is MGHRA and CDR2 is YSYEKL. The V and J ends lost 2 bases and 7 bases, in that order; junction bases with no gene match: 8. The CDR3 runs to 15 residues. CDR3: CASSQPRDRANEAFF. The CDR3 DNA sequence: TGCGCCAGCAGCCAACCCCGGGACAGGGCTAATGAAGCTTTCTTT.

V usage is TRBV10-1 and J usage is TRBJ2-5; no definite D call. The CDR3 is made up of 13 amino acids. Germline-derived CDR1 and CDR2 are WNHNN and SYGVQD (reference sequence). V gave up 7 bases and J gave up 0 bases, with 9 bases separating them. Here the CDR3 DNA reads TGCGCCAGCATCGCTCCGTACCAAGAGACCCAGTACTTC. Its translation is CASIAPYQETQYF.

The chain uses TRBV5-4 and TRBJ2-5; D is unclear. The V gene lost 2 bases and the J gene lost 0 bases, with 11 bases spanning the gap. Germline CDR1 reads SGHNT; CDR2 reads YYREEE (reference sequence). This CDR3 is 15 amino acids long. In DNA, the CDR3 is TGTGCCAGCAGCTTAATGAAGTTTCACCAAGAGACCCAGTACTTC. This codes for CASSLMKFHQETQYF.

This clonotype occurred a few times. The V and J genes are TRBV5-1 and TRBJ2-6, with a weak D call TRBD1 (5 bases). The CDR3 consists of 21 residues. CDR1 is SGHRS and CDR2 is YFSETQ in the germline V gene. Trimming cost V 4 bases and J 0 bases, with 26 bases left between them. The CDR3 sequence: CASSAYGPDRVLLSGANVLTF. DNA for the CDR3: TGCGCCAGCAGCGCTTATGGCCCCGACAGAGTATTACTCTCTGGGGCCAACGTCCTGACTTTC.

There are a few counts of this clonotype. The chain has TRBV9 and TRBJ2-5; D might be TRBD2 (5 bases). Germline V gives CDR1 SGDLS, CDR2 YYNGEE. The CDR3 has 14 amino acids. The V end lost 4 bases, the J end lost 1 base, and 11 bases lay between the germline ends. As DNA, the CDR3 is TGTGCCAGCAGCCGTACTAGACTCCAAGAGACCCAGTACTTC. Translated: CASSRTRLQETQYF.